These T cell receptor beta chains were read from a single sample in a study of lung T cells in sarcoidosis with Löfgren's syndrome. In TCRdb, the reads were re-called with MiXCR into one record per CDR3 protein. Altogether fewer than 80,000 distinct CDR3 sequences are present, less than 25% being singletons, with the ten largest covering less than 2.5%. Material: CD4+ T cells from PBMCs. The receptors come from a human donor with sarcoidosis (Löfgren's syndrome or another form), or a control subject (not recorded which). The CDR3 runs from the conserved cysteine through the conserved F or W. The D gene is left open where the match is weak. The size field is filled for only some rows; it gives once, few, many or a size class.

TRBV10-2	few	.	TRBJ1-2	CASSYGGAPGYTF	TGCGCCAGCAGTTATGGCGGGGCCCCGGGCTACACCTTC
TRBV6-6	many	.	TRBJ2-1	CASSYESLDEQFF	TGTGCCAGCAGTTACGAGAGTTTGGATGAGCAGTTCTTC
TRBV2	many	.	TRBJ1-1	CASTIITTRGATAFF	TGTGCCAGCACTATAATCACGACGCGCGGGGCAACTGCTTTCTTT
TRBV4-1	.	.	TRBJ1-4	CASSPKDRATNEKLFF	TGCGCCAGCAGCCCAAAAGACAGAGCAACTAATGAAAAACTGTTTTTT
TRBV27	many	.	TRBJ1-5	CASSFRGEPQHF	TGTGCCAGCAGTTTCCGGGGAGAGCCCCAGCATTTT
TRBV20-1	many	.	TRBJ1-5	CSALAERGSPNQPQHF	TGCAGTGCTCTCGCTGAAAGGGGCTCGCCCAATCAGCCCCAGCATTTT
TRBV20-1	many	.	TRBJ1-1	CSARDRRALNTEAFF	TGCAGTGCTAGAGATCGCAGGGCCCTGAACACTGAAGCTTTCTTT
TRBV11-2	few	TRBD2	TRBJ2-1	CASRKEWGGEGVNEQFF	TGTGCCAGCAGAAAAGAGTGGGGAGGGGAGGGCGTAAATGAGCAGTTCTTC
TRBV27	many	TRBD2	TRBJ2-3	CASSLAIAGTMSSTDTQYF	TGTGCCAGCAGTCTGGCTATAGCGGGAACCATGTCTAGCACAGATACGCAGTATTTT
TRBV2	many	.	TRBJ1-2	CASSVYGGYTF	TGTGCCAGCAGTGTTTACGGCGGCTACACCTTC
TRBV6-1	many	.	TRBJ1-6	CASKGGGSYNSPLHF	TGTGCCAGCAAAGGGGGGGGGTCCTATAATTCACCCCTCCACTTT
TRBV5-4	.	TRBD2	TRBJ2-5	CASSPGTSGTSETQYF	TGTGCCAGCAGCCCTGGGACTAGCGGGACTTCGGAGACCCAGTACTTC
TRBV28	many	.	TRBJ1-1	CASSLFLMNTEAFF	TGTGCCAGCAGTTTATTCTTAATGAACACTGAAGCTTTCTTT
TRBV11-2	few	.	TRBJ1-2	CASSLGLAGPNYGYTF	TGTGCCAGCAGCTTAGGGTTAGCCGGACCTAACTATGGCTACACCTTC
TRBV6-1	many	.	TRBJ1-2	CASRAGKSDGYTF	TGTGCCAGCAGAGCCGGGAAAAGCGATGGCTACACCTTC
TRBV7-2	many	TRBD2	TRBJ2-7	CASSLLAELSYEQYF	TGTGCCAGCAGCCTCCTAGCGGAGCTCTCCTACGAGCAGTACTTC
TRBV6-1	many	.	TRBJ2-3	CASSPYRDTQYF	TGTGCCAGCAGTCCCTACAGAGATACGCAGTATTTT
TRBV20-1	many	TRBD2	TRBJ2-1	CSASSGGTPPEQFF	TGCAGTGCTAGTAGCGGGGGGACCCCCCCTGAGCAGTTCTTC
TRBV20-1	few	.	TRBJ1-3	CSLVSSGNTIYF	TGCAGCTTGGTGAGCTCTGGAAACACCATATATTTT
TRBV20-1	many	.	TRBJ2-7	CSAPIYDRQGSYEQYF	TGCAGTGCCCCAATCTACGACAGACAAGGATCCTACGAGCAGTACTTC
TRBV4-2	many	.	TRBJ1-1	CASSQGAGAEAFF	TGTGCCAGCAGCCAAGGAGCGGGGGCTGAAGCTTTCTTT
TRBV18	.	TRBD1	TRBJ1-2	CASSPDTGESYGYTF	TGTGCCAGCTCACCGGACACAGGGGAATCCTATGGCTACACCTTC
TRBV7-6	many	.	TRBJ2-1	CASATPDEQFF	TGTGCCAGTGCTACCCCCGATGAGCAGTTCTTC
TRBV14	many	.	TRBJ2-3	CASSPSVPTDTQYF	TGTGCCAGCAGCCCCTCAGTCCCCACAGATACGCAGTATTTT
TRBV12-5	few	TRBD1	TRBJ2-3	CASGLVVMQGADTQYF	TGTGCTAGTGGTTTGGTGGTTATGCAGGGGGCAGATACGCAGTATTTT
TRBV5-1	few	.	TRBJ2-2	CASSLGSYTGELFF	TGCGCCAGCAGCTTGGGCAGCTACACCGGGGAGCTGTTTTTT
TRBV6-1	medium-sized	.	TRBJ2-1	CASRAGVLYNEQFF	TGTGCCAGCAGAGCCGGGGTGCTATACAATGAGCAGTTCTTC
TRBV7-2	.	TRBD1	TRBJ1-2	CASGTRQGARDGYTF	TGTGCCAGCGGCACACGACAGGGGGCAAGAGATGGCTACACCTTC
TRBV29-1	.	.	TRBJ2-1	CSVEADSYNEQFF	TGCAGCGTTGAAGCGGACAGCTACAATGAGCAGTTCTTC
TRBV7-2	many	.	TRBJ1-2	CASSPTVYGYTF	TGTGCCAGCAGCCCGACAGTTTATGGCTACACCTTC
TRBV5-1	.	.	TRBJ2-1	CASSQNPSPGAEQFF	TGCGCCAGCAGCCAGAATCCTAGTCCGGGCGCTGAGCAGTTCTTC
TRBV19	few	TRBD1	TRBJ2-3	CASTPLGTGVQDTQYF	TGTGCCAGTACCCCCCTTGGGACAGGGGTACAAGATACGCAGTATTTT
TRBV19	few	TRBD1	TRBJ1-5	CASSIGVRDRGRWNQPQHF	TGTGCCAGTAGTATAGGGGTGCGGGACAGGGGAAGGTGGAATCAGCCCCAGCATTTT
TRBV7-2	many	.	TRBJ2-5	CASNIQETQYF	TGTGCCAGCAACATACAAGAGACCCAGTACTTC
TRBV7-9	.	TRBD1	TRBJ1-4	CASSVKEGQQVIAANEKLFF	TGTGCCAGCAGCGTTAAGGAGGGACAGCAGGTGATTGCGGCTAATGAAAAACTGTTTTTT
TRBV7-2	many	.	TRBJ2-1	CASSLGVGEQFF	TGTGCCAGCAGCTTAGGTGTAGGTGAGCAGTTCTTC
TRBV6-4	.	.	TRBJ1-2	CAGSDPTLGQYGYTF	TGTGCCGGCAGTGACCCTACTTTGGGTCAATATGGCTACACCTTC
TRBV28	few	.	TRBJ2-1	CASSFSRYNEQFF	TGTGCCAGCAGCTTTAGCCGTTATAATGAGCAGTTCTTC
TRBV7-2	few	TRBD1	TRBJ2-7	CASSLTPGTGFYEQYF	TGTGCCAGCAGCCTAACACCCGGGACAGGGTTTTACGAGCAGTACTTC
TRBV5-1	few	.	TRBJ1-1	CASSMTGILNTEAFF	TGCGCCAGCAGCATGACAGGTATTTTGAACACTGAAGCTTTCTTT
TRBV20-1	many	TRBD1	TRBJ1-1	CSAGTKWTGEAFF	TGCAGTGCTGGGACGAAATGGACAGGTGAAGCTTTCTTT
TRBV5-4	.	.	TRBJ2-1	CTSSDKGSYNEQFF	TGTACCAGCAGTGATAAGGGCTCCTACAATGAGCAGTTCTTC
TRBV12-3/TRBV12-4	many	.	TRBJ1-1	CASSLARGTEAFF	TGTGCCAGCAGTTTAGCGCGGGGGACTGAAGCTTTCTTT
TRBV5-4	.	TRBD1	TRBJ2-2	CVSSRTGGWPGELFF	TGTGTCAGCAGCCGGACAGGGGGATGGCCCGGGGAGCTGTTTTTT
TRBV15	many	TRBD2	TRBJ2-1	CATSRARKAGGSEQFF	TGTGCCACCAGCAGAGCCCGTAAAGCGGGGGGTAGTGAGCAGTTCTTC
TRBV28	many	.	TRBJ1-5	CASSVRGQPQHF	TGTGCCAGCAGTGTTAGGGGCCAGCCCCAGCATTTT
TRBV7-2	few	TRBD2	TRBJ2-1	CASSLLGSGVSYNEQFF	TGTGCCAGCAGCTTATTAGGTAGCGGGGTCTCCTACAATGAGCAGTTCTTC
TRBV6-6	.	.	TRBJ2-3	CASSYSPISTDTQYF	TGTGCCAGCAGTTACTCGCCCATCAGCACAGATACGCAGTATTTT
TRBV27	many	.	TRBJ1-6	CASSLSLANYNSPLHF	TGTGCCAGCAGTTTATCGCTAGCCAACTATAATTCACCCCTCCACTTT
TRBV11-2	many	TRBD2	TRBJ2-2	CASSLIGRSLAVNTGELFF	TGTGCCAGCAGCTTAATTGGTCGATCACTAGCGGTGAACACCGGGGAGCTGTTTTTT
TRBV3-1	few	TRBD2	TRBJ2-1	CASSQWAGGHNEQFF	TGTGCCAGCAGCCAATGGGCGGGAGGTCACAATGAGCAGTTCTTC
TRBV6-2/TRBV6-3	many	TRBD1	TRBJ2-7	CASRRTGESSYEQYF	TGTGCCAGCAGGAGGACAGGGGAAAGCTCCTACGAGCAGTACTTC